Below, 32 T cell receptor beta chains from the same sample are listed, as sequenced in a study of blood T cell repertoires in COVID-19. The method was immunoSEQ multiplex PCR; TCRdb's version includes in-frame clones alone and lacks a portion of them. The sample holds about 170,000 clones, approximately 86% seen once. Specimen: peripheral blood. Receptor source: a woman aged 80 or older with COVID-19, enrolled during active disease.

The V and J genes are TRBV7-6 and TRBJ2-3, with 7 positions matching TRBD2. The trim removed 2 bases at V and 6 bases at J, leaving 2 bases unmatched. This CDR3 has 13 residues. Germline V gene lookup returns CDR1 SGHVS and CDR2 FNYEAQ. CDR3 coding DNA: TGTGCCAGCAGCTTACTAGCGGATGATACGCAGTATTTT. This translates into CASSLLADDTQYF.

The chain combines TRBV9 with TRBJ1-4; tentative D call: TRBD1 (6 bases). The ends were cut back, 4 bases at V and 8 bases at J, with 15 bases in the middle. CDR3 length: 14 residues. CDR1 is SGDLS and CDR2 is YYNGEE in the germline V gene. CDR3 amino acids: CASSPTGLAEKLFF. CDR3 bases: TGTGCCAGCAGCCCCACAGGGCTGGCGGAAAAACTGTTTTTT.

The V and J genes are TRBV28 and TRBJ1-1, with 8 bases aligning to TRBD1. This CDR3 has 14 residues. CDR1 and CDR2 (germline): MDHEN, SYDVKM. V shed 6 bases, J shed 4 bases, and the junction held 7 bases outside the gene matches. The CDR3 protein is CASSQGQGATEAFF. CDR3 nucleotides: TGTGCCAGCAGCCAAGGACAGGGTGCCACTGAAGCTTTCTTT.

The chain joins TRBV7-8 to TRBJ2-1, with TRBD2 matching 7 bases. CDR3 size: 13 residues. V shed 8 bases, J shed 6 bases, and the junction held 7 bases outside the gene matches. Germline CDR1 reads SGHVS; CDR2 reads FQNEAQ. CDR3 loop: CASSSGRTNEQFF. Written as DNA, the CDR3 is TGTGCCAGCTCTAGCGGTAGGACCAATGAGCAGTTCTTC.

This rearrangement joins TRBV28 to TRBJ1-5, with 8 bases matching TRBD1. Trimming took 6 bases from V and 1 from J; bases not matched to a gene: 11. The CDR3 runs to 17 residues. Germline loops: CDR1 MDHEN, CDR2 SYDVKM. The CDR3 spells CASRPLRTGLSNQPQHF. CDR3 in DNA: TGTGCCAGCAGGCCTCTCAGGACAGGGCTGAGCAATCAGCCCCAGCATTTT.

In nucleotides, the CDR3 is TGCAGCGCGGGAACAGGGCCGAACACTGAAGCTTTCTTT. Its translation is CSAGTGPNTEAFF. The rearrangement joins TRBV29-1 to TRBJ1-1; tentatively, D is TRBD1 (6 bases). V lost 7 bases and J lost 1, with 13 bases in between. The length of the CDR3 is 13 residues. The germline CDR1 and CDR2 sequences are SQVTM and ANQGSEA.

The chain joins TRBV5-1 to TRBJ1-4; TRBD1 agrees at 9 bases. The J segment lost 7 bases and the V segment lost 4 bases, leaving 5 bases of the junction unmatched. The CDR3 covers 14 residues. Germline loops: CDR1 SGHRS, CDR2 YFSETQ. The CDR3 DNA is TGCGCCAGCAGCCCACAGGGGGCATTTGAAAAACTGTTTTTT. Translated: CASSPQGAFEKLFF.

This chain joins TRBV5-1 and TRBJ1-1; 11 bases align to TRBD1. Trimming removed 3 bases from V and 4 bases from J; junction bases left unmatched: 8. Looked up from germline, CDR1 is SGHRS and CDR2 is YFSETQ. The CDR3 has 16 amino acids. CDR3 protein: CASSWDRGKGSTEAFF. In DNA form, the CDR3 reads TGCGCCAGCAGCTGGGACAGGGGGAAAGGGAGCACTGAAGCTTTCTTT.

The gene calls are TRBV5-6 and TRBJ2-3; D remains unclear. Trimming left V 1 base short and J 3 bases short, with 3 bases between. CDR1 and CDR2 (germline): SGHDT, YYEEEE. The CDR3 loop spans 12 amino acids. The CDR3 DNA reads as TGTGCCAGCAGCTTGCGGACAGATACGCAGTATTTT. The encoded protein is CASSLRTDTQYF. Complete variable domain (other parts from reference TRBV5-6 and TRBJ2-3): DAGVTQSPTHLIKTRGQQVTLRCSPKSGHDTVSWYQQALGQGPQFIFQYYEEEERQRGNFPDRFSGHQFPNYSSELNVNALLLGDSALYLCASSLRTDTQYFGPGTRLTVL.

This rearrangement joins TRBV5-1 to TRBJ2-2; maybe TRBD1 (5 bases). CDR3 length: 18 residues. CDR1 is SGHRS and CDR2 is YFSETQ in the germline V gene. Deletions cut 4 bases from V and 0 bases from J, with 19 bases between. The CDR3 DNA reads as TGCGCCAGCAGCCTACAGGCGCCGTTAACCGCGAACACCGGGGAGCTGTTTTTT. This encodes CASSLQAPLTANTGELFF. Variable domain in full (rest from reference TRBV5-1 and TRBJ2-2): KAGVTQTPRYLIKTRGQQVTLSCSPISGHRSVSWYQQTPGQGLQFLFEYFSETQRNKGNFPGRFSGRQFSNSRSEMNVSTLELGDSALYLCASSLQAPLTANTGELFFGEGSRLTVL.

The gene calls are TRBV5-1 and TRBJ2-1, with 10 positions matching TRBD2. CDR1 is SGHRS and CDR2 is YFSETQ in the germline V gene. The CDR3 runs 16 residues. The J segment lost 7 bases and the V segment lost 4 bases, leaving 11 bases of the junction unmatched. In DNA form, the CDR3 reads TGCGCCAGCAGCCCTCTTACTAGCGGGAAATTGAATGAGCAGTTCTTC. It is translated as CASSPLTSGKLNEQFF.

The chain has TRBV18 and TRBJ1-5; D possibly corresponds to TRBD1 (6 bases). V gave up 1 base and J gave up 3 bases, with 13 bases separating them. Germline V CDR1 and CDR2: KGHSH, LQKENI. The CDR3 is made up of 16 amino acids. CDR3 DNA: TGTGCCAGCTCACCACGTGCGGGGGGCAACAATCAGCCCCAGCATTTT. Protein product: CASSPRAGGNNQPQHF.

The sample holds a few counts of this clone. The V and J genes are TRBV11-3 and TRBJ2-2; maybe TRBD1 (5 bases). Germline V gene data show CDR1 as SGHNT and CDR2 as YENEEA. The CDR3 runs to 12 residues. V lost 5 bases to trimming and J lost 8 bases, with 9 bases between them. CDR3 region: CASSHDSGELFF. CDR3 in DNA: TGTGCCAGCAGCCACGACAGTGGGGAGCTGTTTTTT.

CDR3 loop: CASSQVLAGADTQYF. The CDR3 nucleotides read TGTGCCAGCAGCCAAGTCCTAGCGGGGGCAGATACGCAGTATTTT. This chain connects TRBV3-1 (or the pseudogene TRBV3-2) to TRBJ2-3; TRBD2 matches 10 bases. CDR1 and CDR2 from the germline V gene are LGHDT and YNNKEL (reference sequence). J gave up 4 bases and V 1 base, and 2 bases lay outside the gene matches. This CDR3 is built from 15 residues.

This chain's CDR3 is CSVNRVFNYGYTF. The CDR3 nucleotides read TGCAGCGTTAACAGGGTTTTTAACTATGGCTACACCTTC. The chain combines TRBV29-1 with TRBJ1-2, with TRBD1 as a possible D gene (6 bases). V was trimmed by 5 bases and J by 1 base, leaving 11 bases between them. This CDR3 is built from 13 residues. Germline V gene data show CDR1 as SQVTM and CDR2 as ANQGSEA. Filled out from reference TRBV29-1 and TRBJ1-2, the complete variable domain reads SAVISQKPSRDICQRGTSLTIQCQVDSQVTMMFWYRQQPGQSLTLIATANQGSEATYESGFVIDKFPISRPNLTFSTLTVSNMSPEDSSIYLCSVNRVFNYGYTFGSGTRLTVV.

This CDR3 is CASSFYTSNSYNEQFF. CDR3 bases: TGTGCCAGTAGTTTCTACACTAGCAACTCCTACAATGAGCAGTTCTTC. This chain joins TRBV19 and TRBJ2-1; a possible D gene is TRBD2 (6 bases). Germline CDR1 is LNHDA and CDR2 is SQIVND (reference sequence). The V end was cut by 5 bases, the J end by 0 bases, with 14 bases between. The length of the CDR3 is 16 residues.

The chain joins TRBV5-1 to TRBJ1-1, with TRBD1 matching 9 bases. The CDR3 consists of 17 residues. After removal of 2 bases from V and 3 bases from J, the junction contained 11 bases not matched to a gene. Germline CDR1 SGHRS, CDR2 YFSETQ. CDR3 loop: CASSFSGTGFRYTEAFF. In DNA form, the CDR3 reads TGCGCCAGCAGCTTTTCCGGGACAGGGTTTAGGTACACTGAAGCTTTCTTT.

The rearrangement links TRBV21-1 to TRBJ1-5; the D call in the table, TRBD1, was not verified against the DNA. TRBV21-1 is a documented pseudogene. The CDR3 contains 15 residues. DNA of the CDR3: TGTGCCAGCAGCAAGGGACAGGATAGCAATCAGCCCCAGCATTTT. It encodes CASSKGQDSNQPQHF.

The chain uses TRBV3-1 (or the pseudogene TRBV3-2) and TRBJ1-3; possible D gene TRBD1, 5 bases. The CDR3 has 14 residues. V was shortened by 5 bases and J by 0 bases, with 8 bases between the two germline ends. Germline assignment: CDR1 LGHDT and CDR2 YNNKEL (reference sequence). This chain's CDR3 is CASSETDSGNTIYF. For the CDR3, the DNA is TGTGCCAGCAGCGAGACAGACTCTGGAAACACCATATATTTT.

This clone occurred a few times. V and J are TRBV2 and TRBJ1-3; perhaps TRBD1 as D (5 bases). This CDR3 contains 16 residues. Looked up from germline, CDR1 is SNHLY and CDR2 is FYNNEI. Trimming took off 3 bases at V and 0 bases at J, with 12 bases between the two ends. The CDR3 coding sequence is TGTGCCAGCAGTGAGGGGCGAGGCAACTCTGGAAACACCATATATTTT. This gives the protein CASSEGRGNSGNTIYF.

The chain recombines TRBV19 with TRBJ1-2; maybe TRBD1 (5 bases). Germline-derived CDR1 and CDR2 are LNHDA and SQIVND (reference sequence). The CDR3 extends over 15 amino acids. Trimming pared 5 bases from V and 4 bases from J, leaving 17 bases between. CDR3 in DNA: TGTGCCAGTAGTGCAGGGCCCAGAGGAAGCTATGGCTACACCTTC. It is translated as CASSAGPRGSYGYTF.

This chain links TRBV5-1 with TRBJ2-3, with 8 bases that match TRBD1. J gave up 0 bases and V 1 base, and 4 bases lay outside the gene matches. CDR3 length: 16 amino acids. Germline values: CDR1 SGHRS, CDR2 YFSETQ. CDR3 amino acids: CASSLPRQGSTDTQYF. DNA for the CDR3: TGCGCCAGCAGCTTGCCGCGACAGGGGAGCACAGATACGCAGTATTTT.

The rearrangement uses TRBV7-8 and TRBJ1-6; the match to TRBD1 covers 8 bases. V was pared by 5 bases and J by 9 bases, with 9 bases of the junction left unmatched. The CDR3 sequence is 15 residues long. The germline gives CDR1 SGHVS, CDR2 FQNEAQ. The CDR3 protein is CASSLQGQVISPLHF. CDR3 bases: TGTGCCAGCAGCCTCCAGGGACAGGTTATTTCACCCCTCCACTTT.

This rearrangement joins TRBV11-2 to TRBJ2-3; 10 nucleotides line up with TRBD2. The CDR3 length is 16 residues. The V and J ends lost 4 bases and 2 bases, in that order; junction bases with no gene match: 6. Germline V lookup: CDR1 SGHAT, CDR2 FQNNGV. DNA for the CDR3: TGTGCCAGCAGCTCCCCTAGCGGGGGCTACACAGATACGCAGTATTTT. Translated: CASSSPSGGYTDTQYF.

This clone was found a few times. The J gene is TRBJ2-7, the V gene TRBV5-4, with 9 bases fitting TRBD1. Trimming cost V 3 bases and J 4 bases; bases outside gene matches: 8. There are 15 residues in the CDR3. Germline CDR1 SGHNT, CDR2 YYREEE (reference sequence). This CDR3 reads CASSSQDRGGYEQYF. CDR3 coding DNA: TGTGCCAGCAGCTCCCAGGACAGGGGTGGGTACGAGCAGTACTTC.

The rearrangement links TRBV7-8 to TRBJ1-2; unclear D gene. The CDR3 length is 11 residues. CDR1 SGHVS and CDR2 FQNEAQ come from the germline V gene. V shed 5 bases and J shed 6 bases, with 7 bases lying between them. CDR3 region: CASSPYNGYTF. In DNA form, the CDR3 reads TGTGCCAGCAGCCCGTACAATGGCTACACCTTC.

The chain combines TRBV9 with TRBJ2-5, with D possibly TRBD2 on 5 matching bases. Germline lookup yields CDR1 SGDLS and CDR2 YYNGEE. This CDR3 comprises 13 residues. The V end lost 3 bases, the J end lost 6 bases, and 12 bases lay between the germline ends. The CDR3 is CASSGGPEQTQYF. CDR3 nucleotide sequence: TGTGCCAGCAGCGGAGGGCCGGAACAGACCCAGTACTTC.

V gene TRBV7-9 combines with J gene TRBJ2-3, with D perhaps matching TRBD2 (5 bases). V was shortened by 7 bases and J by 1 base, with 12 bases between the two germline ends. CDR3 length equals 14 residues. CDR1 is SEHNR, CDR2 FQNEAQ, per germline (reference sequence). The CDR3 DNA sequence: TGTGCCAGCACTTTGGGGAGCGGCACAGATACGCAGTATTTT. This sequence encodes CASTLGSGTDTQYF.

The V call is TRBV21-1, the J call TRBJ1-5; TRBD1, the D gene given by the table, was not confirmed from the DNA. TRBV21-1 is a recognized pseudogene. The CDR3 consists of 15 residues. CDR3: CASSKVSRDRAERHF. DNA of the CDR3: TGTGCCAGCAGCAAAGTGTCCCGGGACAGGGCCGAACGGCATTTT.

This clone appeared a single time. This chain uses TRBV7-9 with TRBJ1-5; D might be TRBD1 (5 bases). CDR3 length: 15 amino acids. Germline values: CDR1 SEHNR, CDR2 FQNEAQ (reference sequence). Trimming pared 6 bases from V and 2 bases from J, leaving 14 bases between. This CDR3 is CASSVGGFRNQPQHF. In nucleotides, the CDR3 is TGTGCCAGCAGTGTCGGGGGTTTTCGCAATCAGCCCCAGCATTTT.

V usage is TRBV5-1 and J usage is TRBJ1-4, with D perhaps TRBD1 (6 bases). The V gene lost 1 base and the J gene lost 4 bases, with 11 bases spanning the gap. Germline CDR1 is SGHRS and CDR2 is YFSETQ. The CDR3 spans 15 residues. Here the CDR3 reads CASSLSGAVNEKLFF. The CDR3 DNA reads as TGCGCCAGCAGCTTGTCAGGGGCAGTTAATGAAAAACTGTTTTTT.

The chain recombines TRBV18 with TRBJ1-2, with 7 bases lining up with TRBD1. The ends lost 3 bases at V and 5 bases at J; junction bases unmatched: 3. The CDR3 spans 13 residues. Germline lookup yields CDR1 KGHSH and CDR2 LQKENI. The CDR3 nucleotides read TGTGCCAGCTCACCCGGGACAGTTTATGGCTACACCTTC. Its translation: CASSPGTVYGYTF.